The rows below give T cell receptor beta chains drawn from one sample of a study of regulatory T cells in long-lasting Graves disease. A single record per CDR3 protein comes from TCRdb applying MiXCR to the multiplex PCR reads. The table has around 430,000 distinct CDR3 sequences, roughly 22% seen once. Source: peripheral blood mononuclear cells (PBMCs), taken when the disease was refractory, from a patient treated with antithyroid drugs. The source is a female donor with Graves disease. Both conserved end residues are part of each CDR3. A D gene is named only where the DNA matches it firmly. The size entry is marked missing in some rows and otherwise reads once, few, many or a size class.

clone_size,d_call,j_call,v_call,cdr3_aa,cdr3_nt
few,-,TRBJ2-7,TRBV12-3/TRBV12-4,CASSLEGGPLEQYF,TGTGCCAGCAGTTTGGAGGGGGGGCCGCTGGAGCAGTACTTC
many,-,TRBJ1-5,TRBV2,CASSDKAGNQPQHF,TGTGCCAGCAGTGACAAGGCAGGGAATCAGCCCCAGCATTTT
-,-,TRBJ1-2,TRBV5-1,CASRGETNYGYTF,TGCGCCAGCCGGGGGGAGACTAACTATGGCTACACCTTC
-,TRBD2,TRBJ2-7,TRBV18,CASSPRDYPYEQYF,TGTGCCAGCTCACCACGGGACTATCCTTACGAGCAGTACTTC
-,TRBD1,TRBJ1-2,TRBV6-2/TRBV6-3,CAISESTGWGYTF,TGTGCCATCAGTGAGTCGACAGGGTGGGGCTACACCTTC
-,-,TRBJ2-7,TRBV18,CASSLDQGIAYEQYF,TGTGCCAGCTCACTCGATCAGGGGATAGCCTACGAGCAGTACTTC
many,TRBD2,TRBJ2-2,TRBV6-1,CASRAGGPSTGELFF,TGTGCCAGCAGAGCGGGAGGGCCGAGCACCGGGGAGCTGTTTTTT
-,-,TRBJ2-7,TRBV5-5,CASSLGPRGPSSYEQYF,TGTGCCAGCAGCTTGGGCCCCCGAGGGCCCTCCTCCTACGAGCAGTACTTC
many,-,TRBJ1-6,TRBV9,CASSGDMLSPLHF,TGTGCCAGCAGCGGGGACATGCTGTCACCCCTCCACTTT
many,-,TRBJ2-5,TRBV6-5,CASSYFFSSAGSRETQYF,TGTGCCAGCAGTTACTTCTTTTCTTCGGCGGGATCAAGGGAGACCCAGTACTTC
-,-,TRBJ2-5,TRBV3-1,CASSPFLGGDEETQYF,TGTGCCAGCAGCCCCTTCCTAGGGGGGGACGAGGAGACCCAGTACTTC
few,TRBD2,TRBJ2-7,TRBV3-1,CASSERNGRNFYEQYF,TGTGCCAGCAGTGAGAGGAACGGGAGGAACTTCTACGAGCAGTACTTC
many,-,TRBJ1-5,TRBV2,CASSESAGGAGQPQHF,TGTGCCAGCAGTGAGAGCGCAGGAGGGGCCGGTCAGCCCCAGCATTTT
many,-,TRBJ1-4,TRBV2,CASNGHGEYNEKLFF,TGTGCCAGCAATGGTCATGGGGAGTATAATGAAAAACTGTTTTTT
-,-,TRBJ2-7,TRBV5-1,CASQAGRQSYEQYF,TGCGCCAGCCAAGCAGGGCGACAATCCTACGAGCAGTACTTC
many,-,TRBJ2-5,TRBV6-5,CASSYSIPRLPQETQYF,TGTGCCAGCAGTTACTCGATCCCTCGTCTACCACAAGAGACCCAGTACTTC
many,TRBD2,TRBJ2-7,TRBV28,CASRLGTRSYEQYF,TGTGCCAGCCGCTTAGGGACTAGGTCATACGAGCAGTACTTC
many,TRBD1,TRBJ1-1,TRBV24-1,CATSDPDRGTEAFF,TGTGCCACCAGTGACCCTGACAGGGGCACTGAAGCTTTCTTT